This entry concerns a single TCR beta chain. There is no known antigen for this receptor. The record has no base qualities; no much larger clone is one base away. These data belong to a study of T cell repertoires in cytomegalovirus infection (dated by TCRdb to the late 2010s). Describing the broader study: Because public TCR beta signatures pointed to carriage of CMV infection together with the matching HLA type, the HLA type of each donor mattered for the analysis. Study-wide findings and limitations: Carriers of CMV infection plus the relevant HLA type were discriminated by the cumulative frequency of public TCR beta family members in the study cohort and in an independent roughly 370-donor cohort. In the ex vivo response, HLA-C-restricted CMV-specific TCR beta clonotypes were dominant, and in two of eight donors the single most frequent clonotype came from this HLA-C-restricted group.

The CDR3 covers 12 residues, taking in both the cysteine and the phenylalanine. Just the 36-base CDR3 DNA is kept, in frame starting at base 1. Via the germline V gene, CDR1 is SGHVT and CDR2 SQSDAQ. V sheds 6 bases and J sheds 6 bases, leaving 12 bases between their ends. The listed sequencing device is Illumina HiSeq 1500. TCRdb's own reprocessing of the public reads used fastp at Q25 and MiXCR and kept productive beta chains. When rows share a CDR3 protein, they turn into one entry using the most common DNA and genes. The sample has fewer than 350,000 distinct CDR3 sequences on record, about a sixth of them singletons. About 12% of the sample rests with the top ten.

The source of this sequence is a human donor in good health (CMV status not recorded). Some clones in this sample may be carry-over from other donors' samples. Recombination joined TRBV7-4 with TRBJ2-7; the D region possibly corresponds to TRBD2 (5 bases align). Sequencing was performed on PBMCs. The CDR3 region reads CASSSDYREQYF. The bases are TGTGCCAGCAGTTCCGACTATCGCGAGCAGTACTTC.